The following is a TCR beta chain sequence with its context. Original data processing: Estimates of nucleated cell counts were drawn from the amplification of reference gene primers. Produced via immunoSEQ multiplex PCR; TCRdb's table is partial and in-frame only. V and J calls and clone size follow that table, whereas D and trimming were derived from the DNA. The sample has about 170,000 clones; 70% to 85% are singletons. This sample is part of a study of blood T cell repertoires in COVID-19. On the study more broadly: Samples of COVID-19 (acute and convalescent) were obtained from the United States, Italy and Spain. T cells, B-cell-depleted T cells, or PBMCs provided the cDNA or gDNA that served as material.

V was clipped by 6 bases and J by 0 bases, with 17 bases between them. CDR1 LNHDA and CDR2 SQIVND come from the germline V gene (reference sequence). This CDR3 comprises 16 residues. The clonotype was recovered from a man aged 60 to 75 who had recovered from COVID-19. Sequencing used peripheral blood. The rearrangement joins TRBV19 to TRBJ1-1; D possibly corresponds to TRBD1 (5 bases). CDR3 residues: CASRSGAGVVNTEAFF. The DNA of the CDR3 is TGTGCCAGTAGATCTGGGGCGGGGGTCGTGAACACTGAAGCTTTCTTT.